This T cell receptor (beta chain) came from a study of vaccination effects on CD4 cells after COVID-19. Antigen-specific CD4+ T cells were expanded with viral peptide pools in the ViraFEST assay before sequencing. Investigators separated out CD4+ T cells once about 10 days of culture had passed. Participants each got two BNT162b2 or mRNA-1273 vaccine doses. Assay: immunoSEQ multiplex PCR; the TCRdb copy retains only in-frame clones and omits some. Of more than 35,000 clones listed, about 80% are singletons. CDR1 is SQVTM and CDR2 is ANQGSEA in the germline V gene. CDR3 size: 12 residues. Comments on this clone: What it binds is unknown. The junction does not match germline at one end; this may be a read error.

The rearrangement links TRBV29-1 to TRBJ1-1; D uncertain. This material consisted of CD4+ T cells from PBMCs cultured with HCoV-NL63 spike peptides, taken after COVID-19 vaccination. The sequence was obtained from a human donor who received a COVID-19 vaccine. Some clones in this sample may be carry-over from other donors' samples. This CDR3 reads CAPAEVNTEAFF. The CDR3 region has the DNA TGTGCCCCGGCGGAGGTGAACACTGAAGCTTTCTTT.